This T cell receptor beta chain stems from a study of T cells in Graves' hyperthyroidism and ophthalmopathy. Study conclusions and caveats: Most thyroid-expanded clonotypes above 0.001 were also found in blood.

This clonotype showed up many times. Its target is not known. This CDR3 has 14 residues. From germline, CDR1 is SGHVS and CDR2 FQNEAQ. The ends lost 4 bases at V and 6 bases at J; junction bases unmatched: 2. TCR beta CDR3 regions were amplified from RNA transcripts. First-round RT-PCR targeting the TCR CDR3 was performed with the HTBI primer set. A single record per CDR3 protein comes from TCRdb applying MiXCR to the multiplex PCR reads. The table records fewer than 650,000 distinct CDR3 sequences, approximately 15% of them present only once. Each ophthalmopathy patient scored at least 3 on the Clinical Activity Score and at least 4 on NOSPECS grade, with duration under 3 months. Exclusion of patients followed from uncontrolled infection, other autoimmune disease, pregnancy or lactation. PBMCs were collected from an approximately 9.5 ml volume of fresh peripheral blood.

The sequencing sample was made of blood. The rearrangement links TRBV7-8 to TRBJ2-3; TRBD2 agrees at 12 bases. The TCR comes from a young woman with Graves' ophthalmopathy. The CDR3 coding sequence is TGTGCCAGCAGCTCGACTAGCGGGAGCGATACGCAGTATTTT. Its protein is CASSSTSGSDTQYF.